This entry features one T cell receptor beta chain sequence. V was clipped by 1 base and J by 5 bases; unmatched bases: 6. The CDR3 is made up of 15 amino acids. CDR1 is SGHAT and CDR2 is FQNNGV in the germline V gene. 13 Jbeta primers and 60 Vbeta primers were used for the PCR. Measured with immunoSEQ multiplex PCR; TCRdb has only the in-frame clones, and not every one. The repertoire holds 210,000 or so clones, over 60% seen once, with roughly 2% in the top ten. These data originate in a study of cytomegalovirus exposure and HLA in healthy donors. Sequencing used PBMCs. The chain employs TRBV11-2 and TRBJ2-5; 8 bases are shared with TRBD2. This TCR was recovered from a man younger than 30 in good health and CMV-seronegative. DNA for the CDR3: TGTGCCAGCAGCTTAGTTTCGGGGGGGCCTGAGACCCAGTACTTC. Translating it yields CASSLVSGGPETQYF.